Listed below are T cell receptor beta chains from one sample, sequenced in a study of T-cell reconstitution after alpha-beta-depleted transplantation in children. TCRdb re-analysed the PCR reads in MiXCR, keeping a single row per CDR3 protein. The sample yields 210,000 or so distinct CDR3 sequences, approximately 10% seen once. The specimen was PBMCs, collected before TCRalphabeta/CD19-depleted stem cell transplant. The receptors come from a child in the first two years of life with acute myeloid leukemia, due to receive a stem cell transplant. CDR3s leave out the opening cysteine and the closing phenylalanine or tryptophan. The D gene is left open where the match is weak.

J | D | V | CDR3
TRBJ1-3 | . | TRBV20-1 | SAPPLAGSTFSGNTIY
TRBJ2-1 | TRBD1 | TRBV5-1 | ASSRETGSHNEQF
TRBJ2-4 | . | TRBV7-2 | ASSLSGVNIQY
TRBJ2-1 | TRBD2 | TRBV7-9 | ASSLASGRSGEQF
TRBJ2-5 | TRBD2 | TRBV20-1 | SARVDGRGETQY
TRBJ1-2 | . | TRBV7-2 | ASSPRGENYGYT
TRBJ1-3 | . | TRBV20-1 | SARPLQGNSGNTIY
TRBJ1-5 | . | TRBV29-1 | SVEGGGYQPQH
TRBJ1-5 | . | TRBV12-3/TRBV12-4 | ASSTRAGHQPQH
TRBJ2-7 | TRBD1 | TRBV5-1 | ASSSGQGAFYEQY
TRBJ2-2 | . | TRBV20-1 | SAEGGVTGELF
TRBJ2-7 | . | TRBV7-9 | ASSPRDGYSYEQY
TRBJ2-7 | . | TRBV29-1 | SVASLSHEQY
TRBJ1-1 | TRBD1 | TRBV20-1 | SANRGRSDTEAF
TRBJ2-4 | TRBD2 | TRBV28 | ASSLAGAKNIQY
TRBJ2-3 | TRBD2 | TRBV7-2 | ASSFLAGGGRADTQY
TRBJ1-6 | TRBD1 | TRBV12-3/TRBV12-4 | ASSFDRGLSSYNSPLH
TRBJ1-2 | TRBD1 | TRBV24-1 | ATSEAGTTGSYGYT
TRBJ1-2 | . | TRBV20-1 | SFWGRVRGPNYGYT
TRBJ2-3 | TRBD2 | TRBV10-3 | AISESRTSGTDTQY
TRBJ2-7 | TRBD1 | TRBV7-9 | ASSLGDRGPYEQY
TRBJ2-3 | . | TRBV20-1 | SARKLRTTDTQY
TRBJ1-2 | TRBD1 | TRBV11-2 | ASSLDGFKGTGNYGYT
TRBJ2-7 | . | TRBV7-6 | ASSLVLGSSYEQY
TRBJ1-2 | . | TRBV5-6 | ASSLNRNGYT
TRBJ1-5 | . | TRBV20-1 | SASDPWGPRIKYSNQPQH
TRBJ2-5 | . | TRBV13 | ASSLDRGTQY
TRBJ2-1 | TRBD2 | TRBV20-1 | SARTSGTSSYNEQF
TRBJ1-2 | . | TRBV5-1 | ASSFRQFDGYT
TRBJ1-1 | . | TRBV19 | ALDNTEAF
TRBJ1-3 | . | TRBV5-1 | ASSLSGFGNTIY
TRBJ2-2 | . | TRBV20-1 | SARDQYHTGELF
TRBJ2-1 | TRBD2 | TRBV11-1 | ASSPPPGAGVFNEQF
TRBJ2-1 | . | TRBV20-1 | SAPTPFYNEQF
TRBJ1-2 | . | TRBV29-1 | SVRTDNYGYT
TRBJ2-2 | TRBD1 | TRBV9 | ASSRQGDGTGELF
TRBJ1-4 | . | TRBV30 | AWSPGTTTNEKLF
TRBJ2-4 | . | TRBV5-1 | ASSRGKWQAVAKNIQY
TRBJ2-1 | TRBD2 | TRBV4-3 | ASSQGTSGNIYNEQF
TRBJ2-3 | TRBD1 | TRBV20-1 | SALQGANTDTQY
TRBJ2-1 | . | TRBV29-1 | SATTGVRDEQF
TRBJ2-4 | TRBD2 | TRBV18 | ATQRTSGDKNIQY
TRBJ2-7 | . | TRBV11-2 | ASSLSTGSYEQY
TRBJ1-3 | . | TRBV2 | ASRTDSGNTIY
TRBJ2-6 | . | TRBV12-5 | ASGTAGANVLT
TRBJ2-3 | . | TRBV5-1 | ASSTSRDTDTQY
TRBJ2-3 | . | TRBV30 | AWSVGGLVTDTQY
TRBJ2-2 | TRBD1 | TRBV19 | ASKRTGSAGELF
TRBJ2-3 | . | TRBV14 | ASSTRGGTDTQY
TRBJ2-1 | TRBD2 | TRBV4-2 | ASSQELAGGPSYNEQF
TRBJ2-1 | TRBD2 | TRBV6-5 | ASSYSMTSGGSYNEQF
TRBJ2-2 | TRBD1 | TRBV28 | ASRLQGAKTGELF